Below are 11 T cell receptor beta chains sequenced from a single sample in a study of T cell responses to AZD1222 COVID-19 vaccine. TCRdb's copy holds only in-frame clones and misses some; the assay was immunoSEQ multiplex PCR. The data show 150,000 to 200,000 clones, 88% seen once. The sample was peripheral blood, taken on day 0 of AZD1222 vaccination. The receptors originated from an adult in good health.

This clone was observed a single time. This chain uses TRBV6-5 with TRBJ1-1, with D hard to call. CDR1 and CDR2 (germline): MNHEY, SVGAGI. The V end lost 7 bases, the J end lost 4 bases, and 13 bases lay between the germline ends. The CDR3 spans 13 residues. CDR3 protein: CASTLGPPTEAFF. As DNA, the CDR3 is TGTGCCAGCACCCTCGGACCTCCCACTGAAGCTTTCTTT.

This clone occurred a few times. The chain has TRBV5-6 and TRBJ2-7, with D tentatively TRBD2 (6 bases). V was pared by 0 bases and J by 4 bases, with 14 bases between. The CDR3 is made up of 15 amino acids. The germline V gene has CDR1 SGHDT and CDR2 YYEEEE. The CDR3, as DNA: TGTGCCAGCAGCTTGGCGCCGGGAGATGAGTACGAGCAGTACTTC. Its protein is CASSLAPGDEYEQYF.

This chain joins TRBV7-2 and TRBJ2-7, with unresolved D. Germline CDR1 is SGHTA and CDR2 is FQGNSA. Trimming removed 5 bases at V and 0 bases at J, with 11 bases between. CDR3 length equals 14 residues. The CDR3 spells CASSPLAYSYEQYF. The CDR3 bases are TGTGCCAGCAGCCCTCTCGCTTACTCCTACGAGCAGTACTTC.

This sequence joins TRBV6-5 and TRBJ1-2; D unclear. CDR1 is MNHEY, CDR2 SVGAGI, per germline. This CDR3 contains 13 residues. Trimming removed 0 bases at V and 5 bases at J, with 7 bases between. CDR3 bases: TGTGCCAGCAGTTACTCTTACAGTTATGGCTACACCTTC. Its translation: CASSYSYSYGYTF.

This clone was seen a few times. The chain is built from TRBV5-4 and TRBJ2-3, with D tentatively TRBD2 (5 bases). V shed 0 bases and J shed 0 bases, with 8 bases lying between them. The CDR3 is 15 amino acids. In germline, CDR1 is SGHNT, CDR2 YYREEE (reference sequence). The DNA for the CDR3 is TGTGCCAGCAGCTTGGTGGGAGTTAGCACAGATACGCAGTATTTT. This sequence encodes CASSLVGVSTDTQYF.

The chain employs TRBV12-3 or TRBV12-4 and TRBJ1-5, with D tentatively TRBD1 (5 bases). The V and J ends lost 7 bases and 6 bases respectively, with 10 bases between them. The CDR3 is 12 residues long. The CDR3 DNA sequence: TGTGCCAGCACCAGGGACGGTCAGCCCCAGCATTTT. This codes for CASTRDGQPQHF.

The CDR3, as DNA: TGCGCCAGCAGCCACAATACAGGGGAAGAGACCCAGTACTTC. Translation gives CASSHNTGEETQYF. This chain joins TRBV4-1 and TRBJ2-5; TRBD1 matches at 7 bases. Germline CDR1 reads MGHRA; CDR2 reads YSYEKL. Unmatched junction bases numbered 4, after V lost 3 bases and J lost 3 bases. This CDR3 comprises 14 residues.

This clone was observed a handful of times. The rearrangement links TRBV2 to TRBJ1-6; D remains ambiguous. Trimming cost V 8 bases and J 5 bases, with 19 bases left between them. This CDR3 has 16 amino acids. The germline V gene has CDR1 SNHLY and CDR2 FYNNEI. The CDR3 nucleotides are TGTGCCAGCTTCTCGGGAATGGAGGGAAATAATTCACCCCTCCACTTT. It codes for CASFSGMEGNNSPLHF.

The CDR3 is CASSNPGTGGETQYF. The CDR3 region has the DNA TGTGCCAGCAGCAACCCCGGGACAGGGGGAGAGACCCAGTACTTC. This chain joins TRBV6-5 and TRBJ2-5, with 11 bases matching TRBD1. CDR3 length: 15 amino acids. Trimming removed 6 bases from V and 4 bases from J; junction bases left unmatched: 7. Germline CDR1 is MNHEY and CDR2 is SVGAGI.

CDR3 nucleotides: TGTGCCAGCAGACCTAGACAGGGCTCTAACTATGGCTACACCTTC. Protein product: CASRPRQGSNYGYTF. This chain connects TRBV3-1 (or the pseudogene TRBV3-2) to TRBJ1-2, with 7 bases matching TRBD1. Germline CDR1 reads LGHDT; CDR2 reads YNNKEL (reference sequence). The CDR3 runs to 15 residues. With 6 bases clipped from V and 0 bases from J, the junction kept 7 bases outside the gene matches.

There are a few counts of this clone. The chain carries TRBV27 and TRBJ1-1; the match to TRBD1 covers 7 bases. This CDR3 has 14 amino acids. With V trimmed by 7 bases and J by 1 base, 6 bases remained unmatched. Looked up from germline, CDR1 is MNHEY and CDR2 is SMNVEV (reference sequence). The CDR3 sequence is CASTQGQANTEAFF. The CDR3 bases are TGTGCCAGCACCCAAGGACAGGCGAACACTGAAGCTTTCTTT.